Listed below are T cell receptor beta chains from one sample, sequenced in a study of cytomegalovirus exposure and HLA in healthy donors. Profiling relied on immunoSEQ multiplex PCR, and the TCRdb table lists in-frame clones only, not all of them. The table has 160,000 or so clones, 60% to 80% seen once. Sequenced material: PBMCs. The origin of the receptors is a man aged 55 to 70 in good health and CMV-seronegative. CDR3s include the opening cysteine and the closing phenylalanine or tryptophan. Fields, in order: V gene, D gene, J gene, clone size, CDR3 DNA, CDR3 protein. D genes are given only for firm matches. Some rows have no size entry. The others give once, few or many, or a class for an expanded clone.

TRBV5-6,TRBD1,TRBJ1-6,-,TGTGCCAGCAGCTCAGGGGGACAGAGCGACACACCCCTCCACTTT,CASSSGGQSDTPLHF
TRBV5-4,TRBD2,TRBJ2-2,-,TGTGCCAGCAGCCGCCTAGGCGGGGGGTTCACCGGGGAGCTGTTTTTT,CASSRLGGGFTGELFF
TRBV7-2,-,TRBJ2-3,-,TGTGCCAGCAGCTTAGAGACTAGGGGAGATACGCAGTATTTT,CASSLETRGDTQYF
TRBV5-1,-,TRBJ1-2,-,TGCGCCAGCACCCCGGGTGGGTTTGACTATGGCTACACCTTC,CASTPGGFDYGYTF
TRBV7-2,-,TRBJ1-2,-,TGTGCCAGCAGCTTACTCCGTTTGGGCTACACCTTC,CASSLLRLGYTF
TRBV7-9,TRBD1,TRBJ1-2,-,TGTGCCAGCAGCCCGACAGGGGATGGGGGCTACACCTTC,CASSPTGDGGYTF
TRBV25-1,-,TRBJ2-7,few,TGTGCCAGCACAGGCAGGGTGATCCGCTCCTACGAGCAGTACTTC,CASTGRVIRSYEQYF
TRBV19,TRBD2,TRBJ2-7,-,TGTGCCAGTATGGGGGAGGGTCGCGAGCAGTACTTC,CASMGEGREQYF
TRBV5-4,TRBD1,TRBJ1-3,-,TGTGCCAGCAGCTTCGCCCGGACAGGGACCTCTGGAAACACCATATATTTT,CASSFARTGTSGNTIYF
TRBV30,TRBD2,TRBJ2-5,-,TGTGCCTGGAGCGCGGGGGGTAGGGAGACCCAGTACTTC,CAWSAGGRETQYF
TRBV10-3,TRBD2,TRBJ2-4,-,TGTGCCATCAGTGATCTAGCGGAGAAAGCCAAAAACATTCAGTACTTC,CAISDLAEKAKNIQYF
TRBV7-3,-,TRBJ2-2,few,TGTGCCAGCAGCTTAGCACTAAACACCGGGGAGCTGTTTTTT,CASSLALNTGELFF
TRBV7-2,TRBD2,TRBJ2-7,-,TGTGCCAGCAGCTTAGGACTAGCGGGAGTTAGCGAGCAGTACTTC,CASSLGLAGVSEQYF
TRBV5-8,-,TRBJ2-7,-,TGTGCCAGCAGCTTGCAGGGAACCGCCTACGAGCAGTACTTC,CASSLQGTAYEQYF
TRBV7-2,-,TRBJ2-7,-,TGTGCCAGCAGCTTAAGGTCGGGCCAGGGCTCCTACGAGCAGTACTTC,CASSLRSGQGSYEQYF
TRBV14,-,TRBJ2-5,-,TGTGCCAGCAGCCAAGCTCAGGGAAGGTTTTCAGAGACCCAGTACTTC,CASSQAQGRFSETQYF
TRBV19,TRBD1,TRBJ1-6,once,TGTGCCAGTAGTGGAACAGGGGTTTCACCCCTCCACTTT,CASSGTGVSPLHF
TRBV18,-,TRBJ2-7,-,TGTGCCAGCTCACCTCCCCCCCCACAGGGGGGGGGCGAGCAGTACTTC,CASSPPPPQGGGEQYF
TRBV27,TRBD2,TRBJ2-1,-,TGTGCCAGCAGCCACCGCGGGGGGGCCCAGATATCCAATGAGCAGTTCTTC,CASSHRGGAQISNEQFF
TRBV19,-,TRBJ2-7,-,TGTGCCAGTAAGACGGGTTACGAGCAGTACTTC,CASKTGYEQYF
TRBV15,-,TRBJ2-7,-,TGTGCCACCAGCAGAGACGTTAACAGGGCTGGCTACGAGCAGTACTTC,CATSRDVNRAGYEQYF
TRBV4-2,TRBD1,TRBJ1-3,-,TGTGCCAGCAGCCAAGCAGGACAGGGGGGAAACACCATATATTTT,CASSQAGQGGNTIYF
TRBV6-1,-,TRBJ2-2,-,TGTGCCAGCAGGGAGGCAGGACGGAACACCGGGGAGCTGTTTTTT,CASREAGRNTGELFF
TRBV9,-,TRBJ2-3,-,TGTGCCAGCAGCCGGGCCGGACAGACGCAGTATTTT,CASSRAGQTQYF
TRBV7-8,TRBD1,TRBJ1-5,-,TGTGCCAGCAGCACCAGACAGGGGAGTAGCAATCAGCCCCAGCATTTT,CASSTRQGSSNQPQHF
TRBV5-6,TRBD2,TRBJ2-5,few,TGTGCCAGCAGCTTGGATATAGCGGGAGCGTTCGAGACCCAGTACTTC,CASSLDIAGAFETQYF